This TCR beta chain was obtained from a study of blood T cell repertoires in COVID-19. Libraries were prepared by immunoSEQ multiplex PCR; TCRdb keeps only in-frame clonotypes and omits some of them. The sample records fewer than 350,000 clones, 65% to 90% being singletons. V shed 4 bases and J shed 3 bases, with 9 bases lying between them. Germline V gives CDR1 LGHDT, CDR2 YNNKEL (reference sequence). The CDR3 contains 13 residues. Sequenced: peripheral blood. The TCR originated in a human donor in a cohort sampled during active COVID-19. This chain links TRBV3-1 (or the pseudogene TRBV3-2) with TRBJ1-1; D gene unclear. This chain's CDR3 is CASSPRAYTEAFF. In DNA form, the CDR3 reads TGTGCCAGCAGCCCGCGGGCGTACACTGAAGCTTTCTTT.